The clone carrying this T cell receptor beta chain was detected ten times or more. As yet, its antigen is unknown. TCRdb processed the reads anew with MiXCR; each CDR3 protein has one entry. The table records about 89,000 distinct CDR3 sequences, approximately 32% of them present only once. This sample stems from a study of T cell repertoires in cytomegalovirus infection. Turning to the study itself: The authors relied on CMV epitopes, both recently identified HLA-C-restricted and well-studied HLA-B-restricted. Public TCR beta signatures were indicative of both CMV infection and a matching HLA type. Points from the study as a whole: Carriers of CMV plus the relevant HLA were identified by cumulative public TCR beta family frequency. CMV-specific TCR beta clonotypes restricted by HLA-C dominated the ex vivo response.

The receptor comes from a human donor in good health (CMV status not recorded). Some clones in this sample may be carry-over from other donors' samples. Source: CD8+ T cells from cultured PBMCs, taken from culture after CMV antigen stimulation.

This chain's CDR3 is CASSPLWLAGGGETQYF. CDR3 coding DNA: TGTGCCAGCAGTCCCCTTTGGCTAGCGGGGGGCGGGGAGACCCAGTACTTC. The V gene is TRBV28, the J gene TRBJ2-5, with 11 bases fitting TRBD2. From germline, CDR1 is MDHEN and CDR2 SYDVKM. The CDR3 extends over 17 amino acids. The V segment lost 5 bases and the J segment 5 bases; nucleotides outside the gene matches: 13.